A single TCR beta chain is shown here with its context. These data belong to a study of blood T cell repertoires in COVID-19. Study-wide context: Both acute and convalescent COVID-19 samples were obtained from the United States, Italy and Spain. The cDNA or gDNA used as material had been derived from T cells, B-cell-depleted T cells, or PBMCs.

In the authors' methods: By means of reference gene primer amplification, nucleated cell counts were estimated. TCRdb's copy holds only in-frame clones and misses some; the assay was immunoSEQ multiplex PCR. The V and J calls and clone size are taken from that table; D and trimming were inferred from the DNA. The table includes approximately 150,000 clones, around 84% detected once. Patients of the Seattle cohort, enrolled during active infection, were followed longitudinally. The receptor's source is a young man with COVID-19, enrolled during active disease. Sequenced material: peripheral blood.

The DNA of the CDR3 is TGTGCCAGCAGTTACTCGATTACTGATGACTACGAGCAGTACTTC. It translates to CASSYSITDDYEQYF. This chain links TRBV6-2 or TRBV6-3 with TRBJ2-7; D is undetermined. Germline V gene sequence: CDR1 MNHEY, CDR2 SVGEGT. Deletions cut 0 bases from V and 3 bases from J, with 12 bases between. The CDR3 totals 15 residues.